These 27 T cell receptor beta chains were all obtained from the same sample, sequenced in a study of T cells in Graves' hyperthyroidism and ophthalmopathy. Amplification of TCR beta CDR3 regions was performed using RNA transcripts as template. Researchers ran a first-round RT-PCR on the TCR CDR3 using the HTBI primer set. TCRdb itself ran the multiplex PCR reads through MiXCR, one entry per CDR3 protein. This table holds 500,000 to 600,000 distinct CDR3 sequences, 46% found once. Source material: peripheral blood or thyroid tissue (not recorded which). The receptors shown here come from a woman younger than 35 with Graves' hyperthyroidism.

This clonotype came up many times. J is TRBJ1-2 and V is TRBV2; D gene unclear. The V and J ends lost 8 bases and 2 bases respectively, with 9 bases between them. CDR1 is SNHLY and CDR2 is FYNNEI in the germline V gene. The CDR3 contains 12 residues. This chain's CDR3 is CASGSGNYGYTF. The CDR3 DNA reads as TGTGCCAGCGGGTCAGGAAACTATGGCTACACCTTC.

The rearrangement uses TRBV18 and TRBJ2-2; 7 bases agree with TRBD1. J was trimmed by 3 bases and V by 3 bases; bases with no gene match: 1. The germline V gene has CDR1 KGHSH and CDR2 LQKENI. The CDR3 runs 14 residues. This chain's CDR3 is CASSPTGDTGELFF. The DNA for the CDR3 is TGTGCCAGCTCACCTACAGGGGACACCGGGGAGCTGTTTTTT. Together with reference TRBV18 and TRBJ2-2, the CDR3 gives the full variable domain: NAGVMQNPRHLVRRRGQEARLRCSPMKGHSHVYWYRQLPEEGLKFMVYLQKENIIDESGMPKERFSAEFPKEGPSILRIQQVVRGDSAAYFCASSPTGDTGELFFGEGSRLTVL.

This clonotype came up many times. V is TRBV20-1 and J is TRBJ1-1; weak D call: TRBD1 (5 bases). The CDR3 has 14 residues. Trimming left V 0 bases short and J 6 bases short, with 14 bases between. Germline CDR1 DFQATT, CDR2 SNEGSKA (reference sequence). Here the CDR3 reads CSARDLSGGAEAFF. In DNA form, the CDR3 reads TGCAGTGCTAGAGATCTGTCGGGGGGGGCTGAAGCTTTCTTT.

J is TRBJ1-5 and V is TRBV10-3; the D is unclear. The CDR3 covers 13 residues. Germline V gives CDR1 ENHRY, CDR2 SYGVKD. V lost 7 bases to trimming and J lost 3 bases, with 10 bases between them. The chain's CDR3 is CAITEGNNQPQHF. CDR3 bases: TGTGCCATCACCGAAGGGAACAATCAGCCCCAGCATTTT.

The rearrangement uses TRBV11-2 and TRBJ2-5; D is unclear. The V end was cut by 5 bases, the J end by 5 bases, with 9 bases between. This CDR3 is 12 amino acids long. CDR1 is SGHAT, CDR2 FQNNGV, per germline. The CDR3 reads CASSATPETQYF. The CDR3 nucleotides read TGTGCCAGCAGCGCAACACCGGAGACCCAGTACTTC.

This rearrangement joins TRBV10-3 to TRBJ1-1; 9 bases align to TRBD1. Germline V lookup: CDR1 ENHRY, CDR2 SYGVKD. There are 15 residues in the CDR3. Germline trimming cut 7 bases from V and 5 bases from J; bases unmatched to any gene: 11. CDR3 nucleotides: TGTGCCATCAACACCGGGACAGGGTTTGGGACTGAAGCTTTCTTT. It yields the protein CAINTGTGFGTEAFF.

This clonotype was recorded a few times. This rearrangement joins TRBV5-1 to TRBJ1-1, with 7 bases aligning to TRBD1. The CDR3 is 14 residues long. The J segment lost 1 base and the V segment lost 4 bases, leaving 4 bases of the junction unmatched. CDR1 and CDR2 from the germline V gene are SGHRS and YFSETQ. CDR3 protein: CASSEQGTNTEAFF. The CDR3 DNA reads as TGCGCCAGCAGCGAACAGGGGACGAACACTGAAGCTTTCTTT.

This clonotype was seen repeatedly, ten times or more. V and J are TRBV20-1 and TRBJ2-7; D may be TRBD1 or TRBD2 (5 bases each). The CDR3 extends over 14 amino acids. Trimming pared 6 bases from V and 1 base from J, leaving 16 bases between. CDR1 DFQATT and CDR2 SNEGSKA come from the germline V gene (reference sequence). CDR3 residues: CSARRGTPSYEQYF. In DNA, the CDR3 is TGCAGTGCCAGGCGAGGGACCCCATCCTACGAGCAGTACTTC.

Comment on this clonotype: In this CDR3 the conserved last residue, phenylalanine or tryptophan, is missing, so a read error is likely. No DNA is shown, since the ends of the CDR3 on it are uncertain; the CDR3 is the one TCRdb lists. The chain joins TRBV12-5 to TRBJ2-6; TRBD1 is taken as the D call from the table, unchecked against the DNA. The CDR3 length is 9 residues, termini included. Germline V gives CDR1 LGHNT, CDR2 FRNRAP. The CDR3: CASSSGSGQ.

This sequence joins TRBV18 and TRBJ2-7; no clear D gene. Trimming shortened V by 6 bases and J by 2 bases, and 11 bases separated the two germline ends. Germline V CDR1 and CDR2: KGHSH, LQKENI. This CDR3 contains 13 residues. The CDR3 DNA is TGTGCCAGCTCCCCCCAAGACGCCTACGAGCAGTACTTC. It encodes CASSPQDAYEQYF.

This clonotype showed up many times. J is TRBJ1-2 and V is TRBV12-3 or TRBV12-4; D unresolved. V lost 3 bases, J lost 6 bases, and 14 bases lay in between. This CDR3 spans 14 amino acids. CDR3 in amino acids: CASSFGRGFNGYTF. The CDR3 nucleotides read TGTGCCAGCAGTTTCGGACGGGGATTTAATGGCTACACCTTC.

This clonotype was observed at least ten times. This chain connects TRBV29-1 to TRBJ2-7, with unresolved D. V was shortened by 0 bases and J by 4 bases, with 16 bases between the two germline ends. From germline, CDR1 is SQVTM and CDR2 ANQGSEA. The CDR3 covers 15 residues. The DNA of the CDR3 is TGCAGCGTTGAAGATAACGGCCGACCGCCTTACGAGCAGTACTTC. Translation gives CSVEDNGRPPYEQYF.

This clonotype was counted only a few times. The chain uses TRBV7-9 and TRBJ2-7; 9 bases align to TRBD2. The J call may be wrong; the DNA end is better matched by TRBJ2-1. The CDR3 contains 14 residues. Germline CDR1 is SEHNR and CDR2 is FQNEAQ (reference sequence). CDR3 region: CASSSAAGGDEQFF. The CDR3 DNA reads TGTGCCAGCAGCTCGGCGGCGGGGGGGGATGAGCAGTTCTTC.

This chain connects TRBV7-6 to TRBJ2-5; 7 nucleotides line up with TRBD1. With V trimmed by 5 bases and J by 5 bases, 20 bases remained unmatched. From germline, CDR1 is SGHVS and CDR2 FNYEAQ. The CDR3 sequence is 18 residues long. The CDR3 reads CASSLGNEGDRKSETQYF. The CDR3 DNA reads as TGTGCCAGCAGCCTAGGTAACGAGGGGGACAGAAAGAGCGAGACCCAGTACTTC.

The rearrangement links TRBV7-9 to TRBJ1-2; D unresolved. The DNA end is more similar to TRBJ2-1, so the J call may be wrong. CDR1 and CDR2 (germline): SEHNR, FQNEAQ (reference sequence). The CDR3 contains 12 residues. The CDR3 DNA is TGTGCCAGCAGCTTAGCTGCCAATGAGCAGTTCTTC. It translates to CASSLAANEQFF.

This chain connects TRBV6-1 to TRBJ1-4; perhaps TRBD1 as D (5 bases). V was trimmed by 2 bases and J by 3 bases, leaving 16 bases between them. Germline CDR1 and CDR2: MNHNS and SASEGT. This CDR3 contains 17 residues. DNA of the CDR3: TGTGCCAGCAGTGAACGAGTTGGGGGTCTGTCTAATGAAAAACTGTTTTTT. Its protein product is CASSERVGGLSNEKLFF.

This clonotype was seen ten or more times. The chain uses TRBV4-2 and TRBJ2-7, with TRBD2 identical over 9 bases. V lost 4 bases and J lost 2; bases outside the gene matches: 15. Germline V CDR1 and CDR2: LGHNA, YNFKEQ. The length of the CDR3 is 18 residues. The CDR3 loop reads CASSRDGLGSGRTYEQYF. In nucleotides, the CDR3 is TGTGCCAGCAGCCGCGATGGGTTGGGGAGCGGGAGGACCTACGAGCAGTACTTC.

This clonotype has a count of ten or more. The J gene is TRBJ2-5, the V gene TRBV14; 12 bases map to TRBD2. The CDR3 is made up of 18 amino acids. Germline V gene lookup returns CDR1 SGHDN and CDR2 FVKESK. The V gene end was trimmed by 5 bases and the J gene end by 5 bases; junction bases not matched to a gene: 15. CDR3 sequence reads: CASSERRLAGASWETQYF. DNA for the CDR3: TGTGCCAGCAGCGAAAGGCGACTAGCGGGAGCGTCTTGGGAGACCCAGTACTTC. Using reference TRBV14 and TRBJ2-5 for the parts outside the CDR3, the full variable domain is EAGVTQFPSHSVIEKGQTVTLRCDPISGHDNLYWYRRVMGKEIKFLLHFVKESKQDESGMPNNRFLAERTGGTYSTLKVQPAELEDSGVYFCASSERRLAGASWETQYFGPGTRLLVL.

J is TRBJ2-7 and V is TRBV20-1; 13 bases line up with TRBD2. V shed 8 bases, J shed 7 bases, and the junction held 14 bases outside the gene matches. The CDR3 runs 15 residues. CDR1 is DFQATT, CDR2 SNEGSKA, per germline (reference sequence). CDR3 in amino acids: CSCGVGTSGMNEQYF. CDR3 nucleotide sequence: TGCAGTTGTGGAGTGGGGACTAGCGGGATGAATGAGCAGTACTTC.

This clonotype was seen a few times. The chain links TRBV15 to TRBJ2-2, with TRBD2 matching over 7 bases. V was clipped by 6 bases and J by 5 bases; unmatched bases: 12. Germline V CDR1 and CDR2: LNHNV, YYDKDF (reference sequence). The CDR3 length is 16 residues. Written as DNA, the CDR3 is TGTGCCACCAGTCCGGCCGGTATGCGGGGGACCGGGGAGCTGTTTTTT. Translating it yields CATSPAGMRGTGELFF.

This sequence joins TRBV29-1 and TRBJ2-6; 9 bases fit TRBD1. There are 17 residues in the CDR3. Germline CDR1 is SQVTM and CDR2 is ANQGSEA. The trim removed 8 bases at V and 2 bases at J, leaving 13 bases unmatched. The CDR3 DNA reads TGCAGCCAAGATACAAACAGGGGGCTTACTGGGGCCAACGTCCTGACTTTC. Translation: CSQDTNRGLTGANVLTF.

This clonotype has ten or more counts. The V and J genes are TRBV29-1 and TRBJ2-7; D perhaps matches TRBD2 (5 bases). In germline, CDR1 is SQVTM, CDR2 ANQGSEA. The CDR3 sequence is 14 residues long. The germline V and J ends were trimmed by 0 bases and 4 bases, with 13 bases remaining between them. The CDR3 region is CSVEDPGSRYEQYF. The CDR3 DNA follows: TGCAGCGTTGAAGATCCGGGGTCGCGGTACGAGCAGTACTTC.

This clonotype was recorded at least ten times. V is TRBV7-9 and J is TRBJ2-7; D might be TRBD2 (7 bases). Per the germline V gene, CDR1 is SEHNR and CDR2 is FQNEAQ (reference sequence). The CDR3 is made up of 14 amino acids. V shed 2 bases and J shed 6 bases, with 14 bases lying between them. The CDR3 here is CASSLLADSGEQYF. The CDR3 nucleotides are TGTGCCAGCAGCTTACTAGCGGACAGTGGCGAGCAGTACTTC.

This clonotype was recorded many times. The chain employs TRBV10-3 and TRBJ2-2; 11 nucleotides align to TRBD2. V shed 10 bases and J 3 bases; nucleotides not matched to a gene: 4. Germline values: CDR1 ENHRY, CDR2 SYGVKD. The CDR3 runs 14 residues. CDR3 in DNA: TGTGCCACACTAGCGGGAGAGGACACCGGGGAGCTGTTTTTT. It translates to CATLAGEDTGELFF.

This clonotype was found many times. The chain carries TRBV7-2 and TRBJ2-5, with TRBD2 matching 9 bases. This CDR3 region has 14 residues. CDR1 SGHTA and CDR2 FQGNSA come from the germline V gene. V was pared by 5 bases and J by 5 bases, with 6 bases of the junction left unmatched. CDR3 sequence: CASSSLAGVETQYF. The CDR3, as DNA: TGTGCCAGCAGCAGCTTAGCGGGAGTGGAGACCCAGTACTTC.

Turning to this clonotype: A read error is possible here, since a much larger clone lies one base away. The chain is built from TRBV20-1 and TRBJ2-7, with TRBD2 matching over 13 bases. Per the germline V gene, CDR1 is DFQATT and CDR2 is SNEGSKA (reference sequence). The CDR3 loop spans 17 amino acids. CDR3 loop: CSAYREEILAGGDEQHF. In DNA form, the CDR3 reads TGCAGTGCTTACCGCGAGGAGATACTAGCGGGAGGGGACGAGCAGCACTTC.

Worth noting for this clonotype: Because it lacks the conserved phenylalanine or tryptophan at the end, this CDR3 is likely a read error. No DNA is shown, since the ends of the CDR3 on it are uncertain; the CDR3 is the one TCRdb lists. The chain recombines TRBV20-1 with TRBJ2-2; TRBD2, as called in the table, went unchecked against the DNA. With termini counted, the CDR3 has 16 amino acids. Germline CDR1 and CDR2: DFQATT and SNEGSKA (reference sequence). CDR3 sequence: CSARDAAGGRTPGSGC.